Below are 5 T cell receptor beta chains sequenced from a single sample in a study of shared clonotypes between healthy human individuals. It was CD45RO-negative cells, positively selected for CCR7, that made up naive CD8 cells, with terminally differentiated effector memory CD45RA+ cells excluded. Clones were sequenced by immunoSEQ multiplex PCR, and TCRdb holds only the in-frame ones, with some missing. The sample lists around 1.9 million clones, about 92% seen once, with more than 1.5% in the top ten. The sample taken for sequencing was naive CD8+ T cells from PBMCs. These TCRs come from a man between 18 and 29 years old in good health. Some clones in this sample may be carry-over from other donors' samples.

This sequence joins TRBV7-2 and TRBJ2-7; 7 bases line up with TRBD2. V lost 0 bases to trimming and J lost 4 bases; unmatched junction nucleotides: 3. The CDR3 is 14 residues long. Germline V gives CDR1 SGHTA, CDR2 FQGNSA. The CDR3 sequence: CASSLALAAYEQYF. CDR3 DNA sequence: TGTGCCAGCAGCTTAGCTCTAGCGGCATACGAGCAGTACTTC. The variable domain in full, completed from reference TRBV7-2 and TRBJ2-7, reads GAGVSQSPSNKVTEKGKDVELRCDPISGHTALYWYRQSLGQGLEFLIYFQGNSAPDKSGLPSDRFSAERTGGSVSTLTIQRTQQEDSAVYLCASSLALAAYEQYFGPGTRLTVT.

The chain combines TRBV19 with TRBJ2-1; 7 bases agree with TRBD2. The length of the CDR3 is 12 residues. V trimming: 5 bases; J trimming: 15 bases; junction bases outside the gene matches: 10. The germline V gene has CDR1 LNHDA and CDR2 SQIVND (reference sequence). CDR3 residues: CASSVGLDGPFF. CDR3 coding DNA: TGTGCCAGTAGTGTCGGACTAGACGGCCCGTTCTTC.

The rearrangement uses TRBV9 and TRBJ1-1; maybe TRBD1 (5 bases). Trimming left V 0 bases short and J 1 base short, with 10 bases between. The CDR3 has 15 residues. Germline CDR1 and CDR2: SGDLS and YYNGEE. The CDR3 DNA sequence: TGTGCCAGCAGCGTAGTTCGGGGACCGAACACTGAAGCTTTCTTT. It is translated as CASSVVRGPNTEAFF.

Remarks on this clone: Within the sample, other DNA sequences also encode this same CDR3. The gene calls are TRBV28 and TRBJ2-7; D not resolved. V lost 5 bases, J lost 4 bases, and 6 bases lay in between. The CDR3 is made up of 11 amino acids. Germline V gene data show CDR1 as MDHEN and CDR2 as SYDVKM. DNA for the CDR3: TGTGCCAGCAGTCCCACATACGAGCAGTACTTC. Translating it yields CASSPTYEQYF.

CDR3 DNA: TGTGCCAGCAGCTCGGGGGGACTAGCGGGGTACGAGCAGTACTTC. Its translation is CASSSGGLAGYEQYF. The chain links TRBV5-6 to TRBJ2-7; 13 nucleotides agree with TRBD2. In germline, CDR1 is SGHDT, CDR2 YYEEEE. J lost 4 bases, V lost 3 bases, and 4 bases had no gene match. This CDR3 spans 15 amino acids.